This T cell receptor beta chain emerged from a study of cytomegalovirus exposure and HLA in healthy donors. Study-wide results and limits: V- and J-gene trimming of TCR beta was linked (in a later analysis) to a missense DCLRE1C variant. The study assumed roughly uniform donor sequencing depth for presence/absence analyses. Rare TCR sequences dominated, though some public TCRs recurred in many donors.

A remark on this clone: The antigen remains undetermined.

The PCR employed 60 Vbeta primers together with 13 Jbeta primers. Assay: immunoSEQ multiplex PCR; the TCRdb copy retains only in-frame clones and omits some. The table records 80,000 to 95,000 clones, roughly 76% of them present only once. After removal of 3 bases from V and 6 bases from J, the junction contained 18 bases not matched to a gene. The CDR3 length is 18 residues. Germline V gene lookup returns CDR1 MNHNS and CDR2 SASEGT. This receptor was identified in a woman aged 25 to 45 in good health and CMV-seronegative. The sequenced material came from PBMCs. The chain uses TRBV6-1 and TRBJ2-7; 9 nucleotides match TRBD1. CDR3 in DNA: TGTGCCAGCAGTGAGTGGGTGTTCTCGGGACAGGGCCTTAGCGAGCAGTACTTC. Its protein is CASSEWVFSGQGLSEQYF.